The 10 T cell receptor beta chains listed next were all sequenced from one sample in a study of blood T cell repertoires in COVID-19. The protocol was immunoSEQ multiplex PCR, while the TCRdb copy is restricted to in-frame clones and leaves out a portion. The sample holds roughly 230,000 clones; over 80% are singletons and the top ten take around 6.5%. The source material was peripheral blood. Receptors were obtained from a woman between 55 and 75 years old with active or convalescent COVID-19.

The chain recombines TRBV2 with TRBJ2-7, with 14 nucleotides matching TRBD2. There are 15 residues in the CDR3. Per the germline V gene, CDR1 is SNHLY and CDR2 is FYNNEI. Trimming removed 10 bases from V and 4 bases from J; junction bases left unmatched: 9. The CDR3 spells CATRLAGGPGYEQYF. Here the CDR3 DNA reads TGTGCCACCCGACTAGCGGGAGGGCCGGGGTACGAGCAGTACTTC.

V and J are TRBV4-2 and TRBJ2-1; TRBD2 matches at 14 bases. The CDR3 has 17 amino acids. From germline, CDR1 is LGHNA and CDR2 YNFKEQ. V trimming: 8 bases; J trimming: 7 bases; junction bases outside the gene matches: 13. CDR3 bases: TGTGCCAGCGCACAGGGCGGGGGGACTAGCGGGAGAAATGAGCAGTTCTTC. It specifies CASAQGGGTSGRNEQFF.

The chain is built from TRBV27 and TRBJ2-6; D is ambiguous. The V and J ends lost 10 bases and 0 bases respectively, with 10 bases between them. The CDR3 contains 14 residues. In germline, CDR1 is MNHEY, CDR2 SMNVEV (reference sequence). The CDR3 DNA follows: TGTGCCACCCGCATCTACTCTGGGGCCAACGTCCTGACTTTC. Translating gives CATRIYSGANVLTF.

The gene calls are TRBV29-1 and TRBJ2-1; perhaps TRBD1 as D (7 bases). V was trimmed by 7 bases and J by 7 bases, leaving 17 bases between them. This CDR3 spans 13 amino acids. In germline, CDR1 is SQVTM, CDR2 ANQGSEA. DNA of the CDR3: TGCAGCGCTCGGACAGGAGGGGAGAATGAGCAGTTCTTC. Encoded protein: CSARTGGENEQFF.

CDR3 amino acids: CASARTSGQETQYF. The CDR3, as DNA: TGTGCCAGCGCACGGACTAGCGGTCAAGAGACCCAGTACTTC. The rearrangement links TRBV21-1 to TRBJ2-5; the table calls TRBD2, which could not be checked here. TRBV21-1 is deemed a pseudogene. The CDR3 contains 14 residues.

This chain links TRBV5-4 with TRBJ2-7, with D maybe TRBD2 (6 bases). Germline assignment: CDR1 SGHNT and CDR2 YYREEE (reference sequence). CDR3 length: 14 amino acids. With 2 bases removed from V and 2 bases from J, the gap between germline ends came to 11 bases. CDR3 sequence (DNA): TGTGCCAGCAGCTTCCGGGACTTTGCCTACGAGCAGTACTTC. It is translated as CASSFRDFAYEQYF.

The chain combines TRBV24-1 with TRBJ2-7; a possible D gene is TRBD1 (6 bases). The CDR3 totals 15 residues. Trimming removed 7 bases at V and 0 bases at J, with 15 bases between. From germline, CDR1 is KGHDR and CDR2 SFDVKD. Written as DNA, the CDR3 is TGTGCCACCAGAGTGACAGGCCCTACCTCCTACGAGCAGTACGTC. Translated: CATRVTGPTSYEQYV.

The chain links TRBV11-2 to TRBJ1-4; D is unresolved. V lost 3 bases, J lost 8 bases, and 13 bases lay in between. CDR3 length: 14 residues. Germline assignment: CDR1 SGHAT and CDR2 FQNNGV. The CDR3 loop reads CASSFSQWSEKLFF. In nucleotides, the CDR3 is TGTGCCAGCAGCTTTTCCCAGTGGTCAGAAAAACTGTTTTTT.

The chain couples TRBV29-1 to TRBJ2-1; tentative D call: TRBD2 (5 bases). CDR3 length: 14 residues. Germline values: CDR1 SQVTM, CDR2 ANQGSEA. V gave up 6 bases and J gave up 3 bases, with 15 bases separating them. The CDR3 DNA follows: TGCAGCGTCGCCGGGGAGTTTGGCTACAATGAGCAGTTCTTC. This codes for CSVAGEFGYNEQFF.

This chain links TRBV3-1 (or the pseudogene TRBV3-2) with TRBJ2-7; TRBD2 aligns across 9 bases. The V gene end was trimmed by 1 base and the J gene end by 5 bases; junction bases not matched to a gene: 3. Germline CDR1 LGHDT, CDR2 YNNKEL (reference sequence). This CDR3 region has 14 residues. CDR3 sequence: CASSQGGGAHEQYV. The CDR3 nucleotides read TGTGCCAGCAGCCAAGGCGGGGGGGCCCACGAGCAGTACGTC.